This T cell receptor (beta chain) appears in the sequencing data of a study of identical twins. A remark on this clonotype: The antigen is not known.

Study outcomes and limitations: Models, which agreed with sharing between unrelated individuals, nonetheless underestimated the out-of-frame TCR alpha sharing seen in monozygotic twins.

TCRdb re-analysed the 5' RACE reads in MiXCR, keeping a single row per CDR3 protein. The data show under 250,000 distinct CDR3 sequences, roughly 13% seen once. V was pared by 1 base and J by 0 bases, with 19 bases between. Germline CDR1 reads DFQATT; CDR2 reads SNEGSKA (reference sequence). CDR3 length equals 18 residues. The sample was also linked to a second study, of yellow fever vaccine responses in identical twins.

The chain couples TRBV20-1 to TRBJ2-1; a possible D gene is TRBD2 (5 bases). Sequencing used memory (CD45RO+) T cells sorted from blood. The receptor comes from a woman aged 18-29 years in good health. Here the CDR3 reads CSARVLGGEKSSYNEQFF. DNA for the CDR3: TGCAGTGCTAGAGTCTTAGGTGGGGAGAAGAGCTCCTACAATGAGCAGTTCTTC.